The 30 T cell receptor beta chains below were found in one sample sequenced in a study of T cell clonotyping in hematopoietic cell transplantation. Described time point: recipient sample about 28 days before transplant, after cytoreduction. Repertoires were generated with immunoSEQ multiplex PCR, while TCRdb's copy carries only in-frame clones and drops some. The top ten hold about 15% of the sample, which has fewer than 15,000 clones, roughly 88% seen once. The specimen comprised peripheral blood mononuclear cells, sampled before stem cell transplant. The receptors come from a man between 60 and 75 years old with acute myeloid leukemia. Some clones in this sample may be carry-over from other donors' samples.

This chain joins TRBV30 and TRBJ1-3; 7 bases map to TRBD1. Germline lookup yields CDR1 GTSNPN and CDR2 SVGIG (reference sequence). CDR3 length: 15 amino acids. The J segment lost 1 base and the V segment lost 2 bases, leaving 5 bases of the junction unmatched. The CDR3: CAWSPRTGSGNTIYF. The CDR3 DNA reads as TGTGCCTGGAGTCCCCGGACAGGTTCTGGAAACACCATATATTTT.

This chain links TRBV28 with TRBJ2-7, with D possibly being TRBD2 (5 bases). CDR1 is MDHEN, CDR2 SYDVKM, per germline. V was clipped by 2 bases and J by 3 bases, with 14 bases between them. The CDR3 extends over 15 amino acids. CDR3 amino acids: CASSLGLPRRYEQYF. CDR3 sequence (DNA): TGTGCCAGCAGTTTAGGACTCCCGAGACGCTACGAGCAGTACTTC.

This rearrangement joins TRBV5-1 to TRBJ2-7, with 7 bases fitting TRBD1. The CDR3 is 13 amino acids. The V gene's germline CDR1 is SGHRS and CDR2 YFSETQ. Trimming took 4 bases from V and 3 from J; bases not matched to a gene: 4. The CDR3 spells CASSMGQLYEQYF. DNA of the CDR3: TGCGCCAGCAGCATGGGACAGCTCTACGAGCAGTACTTC.

The chain uses TRBV11-2 and TRBJ1-5, with D hard to call. Trimming removed 0 bases from V and 2 bases from J, with 8 bases in between. Germline V gene data show CDR1 as SGHAT and CDR2 as FQNNGV. This CDR3 is built from 15 residues. The CDR3 DNA sequence: TGTGCCAGCAGCTTAGATGTCACAGGCAATCAGCCCCAGCATTTT. Its translation is CASSLDVTGNQPQHF.

This CDR3 reads CASSYQTGEVTEAFF. CDR3 bases: TGTGCCAGCAGCTACCAGACAGGGGAAGTCACTGAAGCTTTCTTT. The chain employs TRBV7-6 and TRBJ1-1; 8 nucleotides align to TRBD1. CDR3 length: 15 amino acids. CDR1 and CDR2 (germline): SGHVS, FNYEAQ. With V trimmed by 4 bases and J by 4 bases, 8 bases remained unmatched.

The rearrangement links TRBV13 to TRBJ1-2, with D unclear. The germline gives CDR1 PRHDT, CDR2 FYEKMQ (reference sequence). V shed 2 bases and J shed 13 bases, with 11 bases lying between them. CDR3 size: 11 residues. CDR3 sequence: CASSLFGVITF. CDR3 DNA sequence: TGTGCCAGCAGCTTATTCGGGGTAATCACCTTC.

V usage is TRBV30 and J usage is TRBJ2-1; tentatively, D is TRBD1 (5 bases). CDR1 GTSNPN and CDR2 SVGIG come from the germline V gene (reference sequence). The length of the CDR3 is 12 residues. Trimming removed 0 bases from V and 7 bases from J, with 7 bases in between. CDR3 DNA: TGTGCCTGGAGTGTAAAGGGGAATGAGCAGTTCTTC. This gives the protein CAWSVKGNEQFF.

The chain links TRBV5-4 to TRBJ1-6; no clear D. The V end lost 3 bases, the J end lost 7 bases, and 11 bases lay between the germline ends. The germline gives CDR1 SGHNT, CDR2 YYREEE (reference sequence). CDR3 size: 14 residues. The CDR3 spells CASSSGLANSPLHF. The CDR3 DNA reads as TGTGCCAGCAGCTCTGGACTGGCCAATTCACCCCTCCACTTT. The whole variable domain, filled in from reference TRBV5-4 and TRBJ1-6, reads ETGVTQSPTHLIKTRGQQVTLRCSSQSGHNTVSWYQQALGQGPQFIFQYYREEENGRGNFPPRFSGLQFPNYSSELNVNALELDDSALYLCASSSGLANSPLHFGNGTRLTVT.

This sequence joins TRBV5-1 and TRBJ1-3; possibly TRBD1 for D (5 bases). Germline CDR1 and CDR2: SGHRS and YFSETQ. The CDR3 contains 18 residues. V lost 0 bases to trimming and J lost 0 bases, with 16 bases between them. The CDR3 here is CASSLGGRMGLSGNTIYF. The DNA for the CDR3 is TGCGCCAGCAGCTTGGGGGGACGGATGGGCCTCTCTGGAAACACCATATATTTT.

This CDR3 reads CASSYDLGAGGYTF. CDR3 nucleotides: TGTGCCAGCAGTTACGATCTGGGGGCCGGTGGCTACACCTTC. This chain joins TRBV6-5 and TRBJ1-2; D possibly corresponds to TRBD1 (6 bases). Germline V gives CDR1 MNHEY, CDR2 SVGAGI. With 2 bases removed from V and 7 bases from J, the gap between germline ends came to 14 bases. CDR3 length equals 14 residues.

The chain employs TRBV5-1 and TRBJ2-3, with 7 bases fitting TRBD1. This CDR3 has 15 residues. Germline values: CDR1 SGHRS, CDR2 YFSETQ. The trim removed 3 bases at V and 2 bases at J, leaving 6 bases unmatched. CDR3 sequence (DNA): TGCGCCAGCAGCTGGGACAGCCTGATCACAGATACGCAGTATTTT. This codes for CASSWDSLITDTQYF.

V gene TRBV7-8 combines with J gene TRBJ1-5; D ambiguous. Germline V gene sequence: CDR1 SGHVS, CDR2 FQNEAQ. The CDR3 extends over 15 amino acids. Trimming pared 5 bases from V and 1 base from J, leaving 12 bases between. CDR3 residues: CASSPSYGSNQPQHF. The CDR3 coding sequence is TGTGCCAGCAGCCCGTCCTACGGGAGCAATCAGCCCCAGCATTTT.

This sequence joins TRBV7-6 and TRBJ1-3, with no clear D. From germline, CDR1 is SGHVS and CDR2 FNYEAQ. The CDR3 spans 15 residues. Trimming left V 3 bases short and J 0 bases short, with 9 bases between. CDR3 loop: CASSLFADSGNTIYF. The CDR3 region has the DNA TGTGCCAGCAGCTTGTTCGCGGACTCTGGAAACACCATATATTTT. Full variable domain (rest looked up from reference TRBV7-6 and TRBJ1-3): GAGVSQSPRYKVTKRGQDVALRCDPISGHVSLYWYRQALGQGPEFLTYFNYEAQQDKSGLPNDRFSAERPEGSISTLTIQRTEQRDSAMYRCASSLFADSGNTIYFGEGSWLTVV.

The chain carries TRBV9 and TRBJ1-3; 10 bases map to TRBD1. The CDR3 loop spans 17 amino acids. From germline, CDR1 is SGDLS and CDR2 YYNGEE. Losses at the gene ends were 4 bases for V and 8 bases for J; bases not matched to a gene: 15. Written as DNA, the CDR3 is TGTGCCAGCAGCCCCCGGGACAGGGGTTTATTGCTAGACACCATATATTTT. Protein product: CASSPRDRGLLLDTIYF.

The J gene is TRBJ2-5, the V gene TRBV27, with TRBD1 as a possible D gene (6 bases). The CDR3 consists of 15 residues. Trimming cost V 5 bases and J 1 base, with 14 bases left between them. Per the germline V gene, CDR1 is MNHEY and CDR2 is SMNVEV (reference sequence). CDR3 nucleotides: TGTGCCAGCAGTACTCTGGACAGAATCCAAGAGACCCAGTACTTC. This translates into CASSTLDRIQETQYF.

CDR3 region: CASSDRESPRGGQYF. Written as DNA, the CDR3 is TGCGCCAGCAGTGATAGGGAGTCCCCAAGAGGGGGCCAGTACTTC. The chain is built from TRBV10-2 and TRBJ2-5, with D possibly being TRBD1 (6 bases). Germline CDR1 reads WSHSY; CDR2 reads SAAADI. The V and J ends lost 3 bases and 10 bases respectively, with 21 bases between them. The CDR3 is 15 residues long.

The chain joins TRBV5-4 to TRBJ1-3; D gene unclear. The CDR3 loop spans 15 amino acids. From germline, CDR1 is SGHNT and CDR2 YYREEE (reference sequence). Trimming took off 0 bases at V and 0 bases at J, with 7 bases between the two ends. In DNA form, the CDR3 reads TGTGCCAGCAGCTTGGAGGTGGGCTCTGGAAACACCATATATTTT. Translation: CASSLEVGSGNTIYF.

This chain connects TRBV5-6 to TRBJ2-7, with no clear D. Germline CDR1 reads SGHDT; CDR2 reads YYEEEE. The CDR3 has 15 residues. V lost 3 bases and J lost 0, with 13 bases in between. CDR3 residues: CASSSPGRRSYEQYF. For the CDR3, the DNA is TGTGCCAGCAGCTCCCCCGGACGTCGCTCCTACGAGCAGTACTTC.

The chain is built from TRBV5-1 and TRBJ1-2; possible D gene TRBD1, 5 bases. Germline V gene sequence: CDR1 SGHRS, CDR2 YFSETQ. V was trimmed by 2 bases and J by 6 bases, leaving 8 bases between them. The CDR3 length is 12 residues. Here the CDR3 reads CASSFQGDGYTF. The CDR3 bases are TGCGCCAGCAGCTTCCAGGGTGATGGCTACACCTTC.

V is TRBV4-3 and J is TRBJ1-3, with D uncertain. Trimming stripped 2 bases from V and 1 base from J, with 9 bases between. The CDR3 is 15 amino acids. Germline V gene lookup returns CDR1 LGHNA and CDR2 YSLEER. The CDR3 nucleotides are TGCGCCAGCAGCCAATTTGTTAGTTCTGGAAACACCATATATTTT. Protein: CASSQFVSSGNTIYF.

Only one count was recorded for this clone. The V gene is TRBV25-1, the J gene TRBJ2-7; D is perhaps TRBD1 or TRBD2 (5 bases each). Germline V gene sequence: CDR1 MGHDK, CDR2 SYGVNS. CDR3 length: 14 residues. V lost 4 bases and J 4 bases, leaving 14 bases between the germline ends. The CDR3 sequence is CASSGSGTGYEQYF. CDR3 nucleotide sequence: TGTGCCAGCAGTGGCTCCGGGACGGGTTACGAGCAGTACTTC.

The rearrangement uses TRBV6-5 and TRBJ2-7; no firm D call. Germline loops: CDR1 MNHEY, CDR2 SVGAGI. Trimming stripped 6 bases from V and 5 bases from J, with 8 bases between. The CDR3 has 11 amino acids. For the CDR3, the DNA is TGTGCCAGCAGCCGAGAAGACGAGCAGTACTTC. This translates into CASSREDEQYF.

This clone has only a few counts. J is TRBJ1-1 and V is TRBV9, with D unresolved. CDR1 and CDR2 (germline): SGDLS, YYNGEE. The CDR3 runs 12 residues. The V gene lost 3 bases and the J gene lost 0 bases, with 3 bases spanning the gap. The CDR3 DNA reads TGTGCCAGCAGCGCTATGAACACTGAAGCTTTCTTT. This translates into CASSAMNTEAFF.

The genes are TRBV19 and TRBJ1-1; a weak D match, TRBD1 (6 bases). V was pared by 5 bases and J by 0 bases, with 13 bases between. CDR1 is LNHDA and CDR2 is SQIVND in the germline V gene (reference sequence). The CDR3 loop spans 15 amino acids. The CDR3 region is CASSSGRTVNTEAFF. For the CDR3, the DNA is TGTGCCAGTAGTTCGGGACGGACAGTGAACACTGAAGCTTTCTTT.

This chain uses TRBV6-4 with TRBJ1-1, with D perhaps matching TRBD1 (5 bases). Germline V gene sequence: CDR1 MRHNA, CDR2 SNTAGT. The CDR3 covers 12 residues. V was pared by 0 bases and J by 11 bases, with 10 bases between. The CDR3 DNA sequence: TGTGCCAGCAGTGACTCGAACCAGGGTGCTTTCTTT. Amino acids: CASSDSNQGAFF.

The V call is TRBV6-4, the J call TRBJ1-1; no firm D call. CDR1 and CDR2 (germline): MRHNA, SNTAGT. The CDR3 consists of 13 residues. V was pared by 11 bases and J by 3 bases, with 16 bases between. The CDR3 nucleotides read TGTGCCGCACGTACTCGGGGATACACTGAAGCTTTCTTT. Encoded protein: CAARTRGYTEAFF.

This chain connects TRBV30 to TRBJ1-2; D may be TRBD1 (6 bases). The V gene lost 8 bases and the J gene lost 2 bases, with 21 bases spanning the gap. The germline V gene encodes CDR1 GTSNPN and CDR2 SVGIG (reference sequence). The CDR3 sequence is 15 residues long. CDR3: CALTSGGGPNYGYTF. The CDR3 region has the DNA TGTGCCCTAACGTCGGGGGGCGGCCCCAACTATGGCTACACCTTC.

The V call is TRBV25-1, the J call TRBJ1-1; D remains unclear. Germline V gives CDR1 MGHDK, CDR2 SYGVNS. The CDR3 sequence is 11 residues long. V gave up 4 bases and J gave up 8 bases, with 8 bases separating them. The CDR3 DNA follows: TGTGCCAGCAGTGGAGGCATCGAAGCTTTCTTT. Amino acid sequence: CASSGGIEAFF.

The genes are TRBV5-6 and TRBJ1-1; D gene unclear. The CDR3 is 12 residues long. Trimming stripped 0 bases from V and 3 bases from J, with 3 bases between. In germline, CDR1 is SGHDT, CDR2 YYEEEE. CDR3 bases: TGTGCCAGCAGCTTGGTGGACACTGAAGCTTTCTTT. Residues: CASSLVDTEAFF.

The chain uses TRBV27 and TRBJ1-2, with 8 bases fitting TRBD1. The length of the CDR3 is 14 residues. Unmatched junction bases numbered 9, after V lost 8 bases and J lost 4 bases. Germline-derived CDR1 and CDR2 are MNHEY and SMNVEV (reference sequence). The CDR3 spells CASAPGTGGYGYTF. The DNA of the CDR3 is TGTGCCAGCGCCCCAGGGACAGGCGGCTATGGCTACACCTTC.